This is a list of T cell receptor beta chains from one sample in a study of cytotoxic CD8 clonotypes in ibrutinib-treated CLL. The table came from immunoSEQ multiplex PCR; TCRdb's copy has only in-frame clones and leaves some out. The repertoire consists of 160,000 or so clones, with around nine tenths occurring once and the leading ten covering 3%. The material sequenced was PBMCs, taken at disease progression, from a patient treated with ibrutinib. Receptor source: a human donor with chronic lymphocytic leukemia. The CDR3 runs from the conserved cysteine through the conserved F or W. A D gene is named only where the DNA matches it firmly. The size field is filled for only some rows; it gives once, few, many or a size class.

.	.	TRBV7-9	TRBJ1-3	CAQGNGNTIYF	TGTGCCCAGGGTAATGGAAACACCATATATTTT
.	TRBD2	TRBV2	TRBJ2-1	CASSLGLAGGEQFF	TGTGCCAGCAGTTTGGGACTAGCGGGAGGGGAGCAGTTCTTC
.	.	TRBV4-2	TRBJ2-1	CASSQEGIRMGSYNEQFF	TGTGCCAGCAGCCAAGAGGGCATCCGCATGGGCTCCTACAATGAGCAGTTCTTC
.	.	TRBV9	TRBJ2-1	CASSAGTEQFF	TGTGCCAGCAGCGCCGGGACAGAGCAGTTCTTC
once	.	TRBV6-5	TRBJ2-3	CASSYRGASTDTQYF	TGTGCCAGCAGTTATAGGGGCGCTAGCACAGATACGCAGTATTTT
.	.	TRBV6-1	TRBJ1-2	CASSERYGYTF	TGTGCCAGCAGTGAACGCTATGGCTACACCTTC
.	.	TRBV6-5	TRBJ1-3	CASSLTHGGNTIYF	TGTGCCAGCAGTCTTACCCACGGGGGAAACACCATATATTTT
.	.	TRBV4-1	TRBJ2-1	CASSPQGTKVDEQFF	TGCGCCAGCAGCCCGCAGGGGACTAAGGTCGATGAGCAGTTCTTC
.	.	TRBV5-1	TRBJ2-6	CASRELAGANVLTF	TGCGCCAGCAGGGAGCTGGCTGGGGCCAACGTCCTGACTTTC
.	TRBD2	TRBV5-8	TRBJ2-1	CASLRGRSSYNEQFF	TGTGCCAGCTTGCGCGGGAGGAGCTCCTACAATGAGCAGTTCTTC
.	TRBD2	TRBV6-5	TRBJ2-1	CASSLGLAVVSEQFF	TGTGCCAGCAGCCTGGGACTAGCGGTAGTGAGTGAGCAGTTCTTC
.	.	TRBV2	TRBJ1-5	CASRVDRGSQPQHF	TGTGCCAGCAGAGTGGATAGGGGGAGTCAGCCCCAGCATTTT
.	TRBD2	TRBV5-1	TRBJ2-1	CASSTLAGGRGSSYNEQFF	TGCGCCAGCAGCACACTAGCGGGAGGGAGGGGTAGCTCCTACAATGAGCAGTTCTTC
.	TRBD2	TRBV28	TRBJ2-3	CASSTTSGRSTDTQYF	TGTGCCAGCAGTACTACTAGCGGGAGGAGCACAGATACGCAGTATTTT
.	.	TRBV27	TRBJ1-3	CASSLNSGNTIYF	TGTGCCAGCAGTTTAAACTCTGGAAACACCATATATTTT
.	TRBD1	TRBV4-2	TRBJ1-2	CASSQDRELYGYTF	TGTGCCAGCAGCCAGGACAGGGAACTATATGGCTACACCTTC
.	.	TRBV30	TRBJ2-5	CAWSGQGRGETQYF	TGTGCCTGGAGTGGACAGGGGAGGGGAGAGACCCAGTACTTC
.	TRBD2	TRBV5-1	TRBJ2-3	CASSFRTSGSSDTQYF	TGCGCCAGCAGCTTCCGCACTAGCGGGAGCTCAGATACGCAGTATTTT
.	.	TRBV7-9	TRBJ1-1	CASSLGQEAFF	TGTGCCAGCAGCTTAGGACAGGAAGCTTTCTTT
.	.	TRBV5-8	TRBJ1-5	CASSYRDQPQHF	TGTGCCAGCAGCTACAGGGATCAGCCCCAGCATTTT
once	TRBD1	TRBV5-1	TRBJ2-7	CASSHATGVLSYEQYF	TGCGCCAGCAGCCACGCTACAGGGGTTCTCTCCTACGAGCAGTACTTC
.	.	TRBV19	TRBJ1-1	CASSGPNTEAFF	TGTGCCAGTAGTGGCCCGAACACTGAAGCTTTCTTT
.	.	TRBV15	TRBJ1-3	CATSRAAQGTGNTIYF	TGTGCCACCAGCAGAGCTGCGCAGGGGACTGGAAACACCATATATTTT
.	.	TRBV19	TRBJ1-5	CASSPGRSNQPQHF	TGTGCCAGTAGTCCCGGCAGGTCCAATCAGCCCCAGCATTTT
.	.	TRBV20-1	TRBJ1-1	CSAPEGTEAFF	TGCAGTGCTCCCGAGGGCACTGAAGCTTTCTTT
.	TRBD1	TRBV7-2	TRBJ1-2	CASSLGDRAHGYTF	TGTGCCAGCAGCTTGGGGGACAGGGCCCATGGCTACACCTTC
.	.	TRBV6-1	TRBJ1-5	CASSADRYQPQHF	TGTGCCAGCAGTGCGGACAGATATCAGCCCCAGCATTTT
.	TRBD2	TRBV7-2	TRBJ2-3	CASGAGGTDTQYF	TGTGCCAGCGGAGCGGGAGGCACAGATACGCAGTATTTT
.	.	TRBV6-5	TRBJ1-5	CASSYSYLAVNQPQHF	TGTGCCAGCAGTTACTCGTATCTTGCCGTCAATCAGCCCCAGCATTTT
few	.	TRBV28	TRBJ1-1	CASSLWGGSVEETEAFF	TGTGCCAGCAGTTTATGGGGGGGGAGTGTGGAGGAAACTGAAGCTTTCTTT
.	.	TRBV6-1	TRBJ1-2	CASSESSLPVQGYTF	TGTGCCAGCAGTGAGAGTTCGCTCCCGGTACAAGGCTACACCTTC
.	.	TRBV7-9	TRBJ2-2	CASNRETLNTGELFF	TGTGCCAGTAACAGGGAAACCCTGAACACCGGGGAGCTGTTTTTT
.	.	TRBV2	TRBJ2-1	CASSDSGIYNEQFF	TGTGCCAGCAGTGATAGCGGAATATACAATGAGCAGTTCTTC
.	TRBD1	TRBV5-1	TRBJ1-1	CASSIRDRGTEAFF	TGCGCCAGCAGCATCCGGGACAGGGGCACTGAAGCTTTCTTT
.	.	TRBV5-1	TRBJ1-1	CASSLVAGRGNTEAFF	TGCGCCAGCAGCTTGGTCGCAGGGCGGGGGAACACTGAAGCTTTCTTT
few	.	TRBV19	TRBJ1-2	CAAHRVPYGYTF	TGTGCCGCGCACAGGGTTCCCTATGGCTACACCTTC
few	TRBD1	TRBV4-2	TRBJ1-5	CASSQGRQGDQPQHF	TGTGCCAGCAGCCAGGGGAGACAGGGCGATCAGCCCCAGCATTTT
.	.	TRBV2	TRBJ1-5	CASRAPESNQPQHF	TGTGCCAGCAGGGCCCCGGAAAGCAATCAGCCCCAGCATTTT
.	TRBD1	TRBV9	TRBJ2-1	CASSAGTGTYNEQFF	TGTGCCAGCAGCGCCGGGACAGGCACCTACAATGAGCAGTTCTTC
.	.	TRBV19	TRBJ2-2	CASSTLGGGELFF	TGTGCCAGTAGTACACTAGGAGGCGGGGAGCTGTTTTTT
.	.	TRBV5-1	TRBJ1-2	CASSYLPGALNNGYTF	TGCGCCAGCAGCTACTTGCCGGGGGCCCTTAATAATGGCTACACCTTC
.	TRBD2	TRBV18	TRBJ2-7	CASSPPGLAGSEQYF	TGTGCCAGCTCACCACCGGGACTAGCGGGTTCCGAGCAGTACTTC
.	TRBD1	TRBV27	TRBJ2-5	CASSLGYGTGAYQETQYF	TGTGCCAGCAGTTTAGGATACGGGACAGGGGCTTACCAAGAGACCCAGTACTTC
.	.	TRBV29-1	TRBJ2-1	CSAGPFNEQFF	TGCAGCGCCGGCCCCTTTAATGAGCAGTTCTTC
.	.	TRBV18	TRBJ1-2	CASSPGDGANYGYTF	TGTGCCAGCTCACCAGGGGACGGCGCTAACTATGGCTACACCTTC
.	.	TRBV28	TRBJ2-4	CASSLVVGGAKNIQYF	TGTGCCAGCAGTTTAGTGGTGGGTGGGGCCAAAAACATTCAGTACTTC
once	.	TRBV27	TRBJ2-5	CASSLVRGSQETQYF	TGTGCCAGCAGTTTGGTGCGGGGTTCGCAAGAGACCCAGTACTTC
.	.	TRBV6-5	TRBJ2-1	CATRGEVYNEQFF	TGTGCCACCCGCGGGGAGGTCTACAATGAGCAGTTCTTC
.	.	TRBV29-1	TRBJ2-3	CSVEDSTDTQYF	TGCAGCGTTGAAGACAGCACAGATACGCAGTATTTT
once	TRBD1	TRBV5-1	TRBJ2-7	CASSYGTVEQYF	TGCGCCAGCAGCTACGGGACAGTGGAGCAGTACTTC
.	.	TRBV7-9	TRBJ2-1	CASSLVAGGTEQFF	TGTGCCAGCAGCTTAGTAGCTGGGGGTACTGAGCAGTTCTTC
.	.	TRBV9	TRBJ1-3	CASSVRTDSGNTIYF	TGTGCCAGCAGCGTCCGAACGGACTCTGGAAACACCATATATTTT
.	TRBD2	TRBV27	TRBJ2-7	CASSWTSGAYEQYF	TGTGCCAGCAGTTGGACTAGCGGAGCATACGAGCAGTACTTC
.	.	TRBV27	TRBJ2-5	CASSSLGQQETQYF	TGTGCCAGCAGTTCCTTAGGACAACAAGAGACCCAGTACTTC